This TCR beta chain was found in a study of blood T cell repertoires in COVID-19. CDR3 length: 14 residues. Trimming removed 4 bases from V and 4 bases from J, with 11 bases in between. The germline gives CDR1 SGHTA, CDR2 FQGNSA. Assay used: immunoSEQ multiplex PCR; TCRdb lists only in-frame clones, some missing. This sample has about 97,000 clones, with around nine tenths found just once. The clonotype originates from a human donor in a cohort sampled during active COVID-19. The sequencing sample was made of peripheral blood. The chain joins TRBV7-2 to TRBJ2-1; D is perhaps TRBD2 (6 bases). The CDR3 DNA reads TGTGCCAGCAGCTCAAGCGCGGGGTACAATGAGCAGTTCTTC. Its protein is CASSSSAGYNEQFF.